This T cell receptor beta chain was captured by sequencing in a study of shared clonotypes between healthy human individuals. Study outcomes and limitations: Larger estimated richness was generally recorded for naive subsets relative to memory subsets. Even with large depth, rarefaction showed that sorted-subset sequencing was incomplete. In a handful of donors, approximately 5% of naive CD4 clonotypes appeared in common. Only blood was sampled, and tissue TCR repertoires likely differ from blood ones.

Naive CD8 cells lacked CD45RO and underwent positive selection for CCR7, leaving out terminally differentiated effector memory CD45RA+ cells. Germline-derived CDR1 and CDR2 are MDHEN and SYDVKM. V gave up 2 bases and J gave up 0 bases, with 7 bases separating them. The CDR3 is made up of 14 amino acids. Clones were read by immunoSEQ multiplex PCR, and TCRdb kept only the in-frame ones, dropping some. The data hold 560,000 or so clones, with roughly 96% observed a single time. The count of this clone is one. Antigen specificity is unknown. This chain links TRBV28 with TRBJ1-1; perhaps TRBD1 as D (5 bases). The material sequenced was naive CD8+ T cells sorted from blood. This clonotype originated in a woman in her twenties or thirties in good health. The CDR3 loop is CASSLQGLNTEAFF. The CDR3 DNA follows: TGTGCCAGCAGTTTACAGGGACTGAACACTGAAGCTTTCTTT.